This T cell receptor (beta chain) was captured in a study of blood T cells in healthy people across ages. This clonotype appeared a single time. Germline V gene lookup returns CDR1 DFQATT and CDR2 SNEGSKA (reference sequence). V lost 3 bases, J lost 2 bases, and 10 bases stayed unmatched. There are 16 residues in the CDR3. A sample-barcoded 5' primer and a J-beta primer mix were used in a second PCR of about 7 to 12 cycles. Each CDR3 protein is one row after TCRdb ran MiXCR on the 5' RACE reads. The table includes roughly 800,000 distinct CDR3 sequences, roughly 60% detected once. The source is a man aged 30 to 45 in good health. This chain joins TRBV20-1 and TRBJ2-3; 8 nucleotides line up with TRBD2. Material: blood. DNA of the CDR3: TGCAGTGCTAGCAGATCGGGGGGGGGCATCACAGATACGCAGTATTTT. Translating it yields CSASRSGGGITDTQYF.